This T cell receptor (beta chain) was captured in a study of blood T cell repertoires in COVID-19. Whole-study context: PBMCs, B-cell-depleted T cells, or T cells provided the cDNA or gDNA that made up the material.

Participant-reported clinical history was the basis for cohort assignment. Cohort 3 recovery required two negative PCRs, clearance, or symptom resolution. Under the authors' procedure: Estimation of nucleated cell counts relied on the amplification of reference gene primers. TCRdb keeps only in-frame clones here, not all; method: immunoSEQ multiplex PCR. The V and J calls and clone size are taken from that table; D and trimming were inferred from the DNA. The sample yields hundreds of thousands of clones, approximately 86% seen once. Trimming removed 3 bases from V and 11 bases from J; junction bases left unmatched: 14. The germline gives CDR1 SGHRS, CDR2 YFSETQ. The CDR3 is made up of 16 amino acids.

Sequencing was carried out using PBMCs or T cells enriched from blood (not recorded which). The sequence was obtained from a woman aged 30 to 39 who had recovered from COVID-19. The rearrangement uses TRBV5-1 and TRBJ2-7, with TRBD2 matching 13 bases. CDR3 sequence (DNA): TGCGCCAGCAGCTCCACTACCCGGACTAGCGGGAGTTTGAAGTACTTC. This sequence encodes CASSSTTRTSGSLKYF. Complete variable domain (other parts from reference TRBV5-1 and TRBJ2-7): KAGVTQTPRYLIKTRGQQVTLSCSPISGHRSVSWYQQTPGQGLQFLFEYFSETQRNKGNFPGRFSGRQFSNSRSEMNVSTLELGDSALYLCASSSTTRTSGSLKYFGPGTRLTVT.